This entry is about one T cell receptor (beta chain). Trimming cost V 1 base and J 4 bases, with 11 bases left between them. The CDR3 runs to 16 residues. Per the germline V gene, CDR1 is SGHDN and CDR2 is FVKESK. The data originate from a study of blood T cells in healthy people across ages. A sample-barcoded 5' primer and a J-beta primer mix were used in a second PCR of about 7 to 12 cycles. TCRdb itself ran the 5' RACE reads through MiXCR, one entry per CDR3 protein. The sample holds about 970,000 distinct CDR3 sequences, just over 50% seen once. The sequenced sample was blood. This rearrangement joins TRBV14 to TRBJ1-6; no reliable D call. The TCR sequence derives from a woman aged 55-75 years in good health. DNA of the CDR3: TGTGCCAGCAGCCAAGGAGGGCGAGGGTATAATTCACCCCTCCACTTT. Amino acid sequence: CASSQGGRGYNSPLHF.